The rows below give T cell receptor beta chains drawn from one sample of a study of CD8+CD57+ T cells in acquired aplastic anemia. TCRdb passed the reads through MiXCR, listing each CDR3 protein once. The table records 150,000 to 200,000 distinct CDR3 sequences, 35% to 55% of them present only once. The sequenced material came from sorted CD4+, CD8+, or CD8+CD57+ T cells (not recorded which) from PBMCs. These receptors originate from a human donor in good health. Both conserved end residues are part of each CDR3. The D gene is left open where the match is weak. Part of the rows lack a size; the others show once, few, many or a class for expanded clones.

j_call d_call clone_size v_call cdr3_nt cdr3_aa
TRBJ1-1 - - TRBV11-1 TGTGCCAGCAACCATCTAGAACGGAACACTGAAGCTTTCTTT CASNHLERNTEAFF
TRBJ2-7 TRBD2 many TRBV5-1 TGCGCCAGCAGCTTGGCGACGGGGGAGGGCTACGAGCAGTACTTC CASSLATGEGYEQYF
TRBJ2-6 - once TRBV5-6 TGTGCCAGCAGCTTGTCGGGCTCTGGGGCCAACGTCCTGACTTTC CASSLSGSGANVLTF
TRBJ1-2 - - TRBV19 TGTGCCAGTAGCAGGGGAAAAGGGTTCAACACCTTC CASSRGKGFNTF
TRBJ2-1 - - TRBV10-3 TGTGCCATCAGTGAGTCGGGAGTTCAGTTCTTC CAISESGVQFF
TRBJ1-5 - - TRBV7-3 TGTGCCAGCAGTTTAAGTAGCGGTTTGGGCAGTAGCAATCAGCCCCAGCATTTT CASSLSSGLGSSNQPQHF
TRBJ2-2 - once TRBV24-1 TGTGCCACCAGTGATCGAGCGGGCTTGAACACCGGGGAGCTGTTTTTT CATSDRAGLNTGELFF
TRBJ1-5 - many TRBV2 TGTGCCAGCAGAAGCCAGGGAAGTCAGCCCCAGCATTTT CASRSQGSQPQHF
TRBJ2-5 - few TRBV20-1 TGCAGTGCTAGAGAGGGCGGAGAGACCCAGTACTTC CSAREGGETQYF
TRBJ2-7 - few TRBV7-6 TGTGCCAGCAGCTTAGCGCACAGAGACTACGAGCAGTACTTC CASSLAHRDYEQYF
TRBJ2-7 TRBD1 many TRBV24-1 TGTGCCACTCAGGACAGGGGTTATCACGAGCAGTACTTC CATQDRGYHEQYF
TRBJ2-7 - - TRBV24-1 TGTGCCACCAGTGATATAGGACAGCCCTACGAGCAGTACTTC CATSDIGQPYEQYF
TRBJ2-5 TRBD2 - TRBV7-6 TGTGCCAGCAGCTTAGCATGTACTAGCGGGGGACACATGTGCCAAGAGACCCAGTACTTC CASSLACTSGGHMCQETQYF
TRBJ2-1 - many TRBV7-9 TGTGCCAGCAGCTTAAGGTCAGTGTGGACGGATGAGCAGTTCTTC CASSLRSVWTDEQFF
TRBJ2-7 TRBD2 many TRBV7-7 TGTGCCAGCAGCCCTTTTGCGGGGGACGAGCAGTACTTC CASSPFAGDEQYF
TRBJ2-1 TRBD2 many TRBV5-1 TGCGCCAGCGCCGGGAGGGAGGTGGGCAATGAGCAGTTCTTC CASAGREVGNEQFF
TRBJ2-1 TRBD2 many TRBV10-1 TGCGCCAGCAGTGAGTCGACCCGGGCTAGCGGGTACCTCAATGAGCAGTTCTTC CASSESTRASGYLNEQFF
TRBJ2-1 - many TRBV19 TGTGCCAGTAGCGAAGATCCGAGACTCCCTCCCTACAATGAGCAGTTCTTC CASSEDPRLPPYNEQFF
TRBJ2-1 - many TRBV4-2 TGTGCCAGCAGCCAGGGAGACAGACGCAACAATGAGCAGTTCTTC CASSQGDRRNNEQFF
TRBJ1-2 - many TRBV5-1 TGCGCCAGCAGCACCGCGGCACAAGGGAGCTATGGCTACACCTTC CASSTAAQGSYGYTF
TRBJ1-5 - few TRBV2 TGTGCCAGCAGGAGCCAGACTAGCAATCAGCCCCAGCATTTT CASRSQTSNQPQHF
TRBJ1-1 - - TRBV7-2 TGTGCCAGCACCCGTGCGGGGGGCGCAAACACTGAAGCTTTCTTT CASTRAGGANTEAFF
TRBJ2-7 TRBD1 - TRBV29-1 TGCAGCGTTGGACAGGGAAAGGCCTACGAGCAGTACTTC CSVGQGKAYEQYF
TRBJ1-2 - few TRBV28 TGTGCCAGCAGTTTGCGGAACTATGGCTACACCTTC CASSLRNYGYTF
TRBJ1-2 - many TRBV10-1 TGCGCCAGCAGTGATCGGCAGGGTGGCTACACCTTC CASSDRQGGYTF
TRBJ2-1 TRBD2 few TRBV7-2 TGTGCCAGCAGCTTAGCTAGCGGGGGGGGTGACAATGAGCAGTTCTTC CASSLASGGGDNEQFF
TRBJ2-3 - many TRBV19 TGTGCCAGTAGTATCCTACCAATCACAGATACGCAGTATTTT CASSILPITDTQYF
TRBJ1-2 - many TRBV4-1 TGCGCCAGCAGCCACCTAGGGGGAAAGGGTCCCTATGGCTACACCTTC CASSHLGGKGPYGYTF
TRBJ2-7 TRBD1 - TRBV28 TGTGCCAGCAGTCCCCACAGGGGGACCTACGAGCAGTACTTC CASSPHRGTYEQYF
TRBJ2-2 - - TRBV2 TGTGCCAGCAGCCGGGACGCCGGGGAGCTGTTTTTT CASSRDAGELFF
TRBJ2-6 - - TRBV6-4 TGTGCCAGCGCATCGGTATCTGGGGCCAACGTCCTGACTTTC CASASVSGANVLTF
TRBJ1-3 - - TRBV4-1 TGCGCCAGCAGCCAAGGAAGGGCCGGCAGCAGAAACTCTGGAAACACCATATATTTT CASSQGRAGSRNSGNTIYF
TRBJ2-7 TRBD1 - TRBV11-3 TGTGCCAGCAGCTTAGACGGGACAGGGGGGTACGAGCAGTACTTC CASSLDGTGGYEQYF
TRBJ2-2 - - TRBV4-1 TGCGCCAGCAGCCAAGTTCAAACAACCCGGAAGAAAACCGGGGAGCTGCTTTTT CASSQVQTTRKKTGELLF
TRBJ2-7 TRBD2 many TRBV9 TGTGCCAGCATGGGGGGACTAGCGGGAGCCCCGCCTGGCGAGCAGTACTTC CASMGGLAGAPPGEQYF
TRBJ2-2 - - TRBV19 TGTGCCAGTAGTCCCCAAGGCATCGGGGAGCTGTTTTTT CASSPQGIGELFF
TRBJ1-1 - few TRBV10-1 TGTGCCATCAGCGCGACAGTCAACACTGAAGCTTTCTTT CAISATVNTEAFF
TRBJ2-1 - - TRBV14 TGTGCCAGCAGCCAAGTAGGGGCCCACTACAATGAGCAGTTCTTC CASSQVGAHYNEQFF
TRBJ2-7 - few TRBV10-2 TGCGCCAGCACAGGGACGGACATAACCTACGAGCAGTACTTC CASTGTDITYEQYF
TRBJ2-2 TRBD2 many TRBV20-1 TGCAGTGCTAGGCAAGCGGGAGTGGGAAACACCGGGGAGCTGTTTTTT CSARQAGVGNTGELFF
TRBJ1-3 - once TRBV12-3/TRBV12-4 TGTGCCAGCAGTTTAGGCAGCCTCGGAAACACCATATATTTT CASSLGSLGNTIYF
TRBJ2-7 - - TRBV15 TGTGCCACCAGCAGAGAACAGATTCCGATTACCTACGAGCAGTACTTC CATSREQIPITYEQYF
TRBJ2-3 TRBD1 - TRBV24-1 TGTGCCACCAGTCATCCGGCCCAGGGGGCAGATACGCAGTATTTT CATSHPAQGADTQYF
TRBJ2-5 TRBD1 medium-sized TRBV25-1 TGTGCCAGCAGTGATTCCGGGACAGGGTACCAAGAGACCCAGTACTTC CASSDSGTGYQETQYF
TRBJ1-4 - many TRBV19 TGTGCCAGTATAGGAGGTGAAAAACTGTTTTTT CASIGGEKLFF
TRBJ1-2 - - TRBV11-2 TGTGCCAGCAGCTTAGTATCCGGGACTCGCTATGGCTACACCTTC CASSLVSGTRYGYTF
TRBJ1-1 - - TRBV11-3 TGTGCCAGCAGCTCTCCCACCTTCTCGGAAGCTTTCTTT CASSSPTFSEAFF
TRBJ2-7 - few TRBV6-1 TGTGCCAGCAGACTTGGGGCGGGGCTAGCTACCTACGAGCAGTACTTC CASRLGAGLATYEQYF
TRBJ1-1 - once TRBV6-5 TGTGCCAGCAGTTACTACCAGGGTATCGATGCTTTCTTT CASSYYQGIDAFF
TRBJ2-7 TRBD2 many TRBV6-1 TGTGCCAGCAGCCGAACTAGCGGGGACTACGAGCAGTACTTC CASSRTSGDYEQYF
TRBJ2-7 TRBD1 - TRBV7-7 TGTGCCAGCAGCGCCGGGACAGGGGCCGAGCAGTACTTC CASSAGTGAEQYF
TRBJ1-3 - once TRBV10-3 TGTGCCATCAGTGAGGCCCCGGGCTATGGAAACACCATATATTTT CAISEAPGYGNTIYF
TRBJ2-3 TRBD2 - TRBV6-2/TRBV6-3 TGTGCCAGCAAAGCGGGATCTGCAGATACGCAGTATTTT CASKAGSADTQYF
TRBJ2-3 TRBD2 many TRBV7-2 TGTGCCAGCAGCTCCGGGACTAGCGGGGGGGCCGATCCAGATACGCAGTATTTT CASSSGTSGGADPDTQYF
TRBJ1-4 - many TRBV7-9 TGTGCCAGCAGTGCGCGGGGGTCAACTAATGAAAAACTGTTTTTT CASSARGSTNEKLFF